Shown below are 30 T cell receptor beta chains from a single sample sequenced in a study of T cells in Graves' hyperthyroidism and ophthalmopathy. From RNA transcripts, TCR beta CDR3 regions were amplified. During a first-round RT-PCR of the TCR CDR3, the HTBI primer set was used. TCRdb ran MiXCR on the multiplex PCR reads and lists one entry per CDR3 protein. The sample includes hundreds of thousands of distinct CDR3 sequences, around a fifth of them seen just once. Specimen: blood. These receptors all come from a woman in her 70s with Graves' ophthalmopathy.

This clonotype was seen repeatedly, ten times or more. CDR3 region: CASSEGRGGTEAFF. CDR3 DNA sequence: TGTGCCAGCAGTGAGGGAAGGGGTGGCACTGAAGCTTTCTTT. The chain uses TRBV2 and TRBJ1-1; D may be TRBD1 (5 bases). CDR1 and CDR2 (germline): SNHLY, FYNNEI. The CDR3 covers 14 residues. V was cut by 3 bases and J by 4 bases, with 12 bases left in between.

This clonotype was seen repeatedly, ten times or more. The CDR3 nucleotides read TGTGCCTGGAGTGTCTCGGGCGTTACTACGCAGTATTTT. It encodes CAWSVSGVTTQYF. The genes are TRBV30 and TRBJ2-3; no clear D. This CDR3 spans 13 amino acids. Trimming pared 0 bases from V and 8 bases from J, leaving 12 bases between. Germline values: CDR1 GTSNPN, CDR2 SVGIG (reference sequence).

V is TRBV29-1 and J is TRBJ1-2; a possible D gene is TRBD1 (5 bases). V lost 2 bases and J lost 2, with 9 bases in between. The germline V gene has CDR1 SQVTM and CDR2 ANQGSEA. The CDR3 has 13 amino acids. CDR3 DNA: TGCAGCGTTGAAAGGGGCATCAACTATGGCTACACCTTC. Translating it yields CSVERGINYGYTF.

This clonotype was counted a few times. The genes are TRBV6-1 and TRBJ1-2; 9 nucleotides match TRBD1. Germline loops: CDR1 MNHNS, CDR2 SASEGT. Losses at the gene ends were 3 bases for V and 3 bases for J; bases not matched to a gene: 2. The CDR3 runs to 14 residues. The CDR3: CASSDRTGDYGYTF. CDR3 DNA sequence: TGTGCCAGCAGTGACCGGACAGGGGACTATGGCTACACCTTC.

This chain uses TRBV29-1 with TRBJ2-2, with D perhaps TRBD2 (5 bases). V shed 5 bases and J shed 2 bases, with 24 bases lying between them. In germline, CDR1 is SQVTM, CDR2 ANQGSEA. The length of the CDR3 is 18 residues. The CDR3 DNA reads TGCAGCGTTTTCGGGCGGCTCCCAAGCGGAGAAAACACCGGGGAGCTGTTTTTT. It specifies CSVFGRLPSGENTGELFF.

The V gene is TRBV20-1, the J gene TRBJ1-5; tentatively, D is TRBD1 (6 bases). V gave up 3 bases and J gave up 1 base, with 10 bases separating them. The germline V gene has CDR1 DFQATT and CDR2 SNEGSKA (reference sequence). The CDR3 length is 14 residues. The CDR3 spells CSASRGGSNQPQHF. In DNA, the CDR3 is TGCAGTGCTAGTCGGGGGGGCAGCAATCAGCCCCAGCATTTT.

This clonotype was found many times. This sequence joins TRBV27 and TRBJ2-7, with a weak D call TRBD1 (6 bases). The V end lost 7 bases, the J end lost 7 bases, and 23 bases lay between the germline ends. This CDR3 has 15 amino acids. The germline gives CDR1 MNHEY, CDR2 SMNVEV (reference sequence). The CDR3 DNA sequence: TGTGCCAGCAAGGCCCCGTCGGGACACCACTTGGAGCAGTACTTC. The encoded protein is CASKAPSGHHLEQYF.

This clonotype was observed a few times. CDR3 sequence reads: CAWTIDRGGNTIYF. The DNA of the CDR3 is TGTGCCTGGACGATTGACAGGGGTGGAAACACCATATATTTT. The chain couples TRBV30 to TRBJ1-3, with 8 bases that match TRBD1. The trim removed 4 bases at V and 3 bases at J, leaving 5 bases unmatched. The germline V gene encodes CDR1 GTSNPN and CDR2 SVGIG (reference sequence). This CDR3 has 14 residues.

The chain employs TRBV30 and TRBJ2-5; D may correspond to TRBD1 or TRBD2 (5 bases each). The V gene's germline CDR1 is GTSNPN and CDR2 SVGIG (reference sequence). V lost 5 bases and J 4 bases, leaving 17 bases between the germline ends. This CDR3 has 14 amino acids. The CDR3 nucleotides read TGTGCCTGGGCAACGGGGCGGTGGGGAGAGACCCAGTACTTC. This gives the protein CAWATGRWGETQYF.

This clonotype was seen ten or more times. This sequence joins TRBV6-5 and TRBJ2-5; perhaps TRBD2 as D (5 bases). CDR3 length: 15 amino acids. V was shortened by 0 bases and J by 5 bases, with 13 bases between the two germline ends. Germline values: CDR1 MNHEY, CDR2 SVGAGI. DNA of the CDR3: TGTGCCAGCAGTTACTCGATGCATCCGGGGGAGACCCAGTACTTC. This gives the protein CASSYSMHPGETQYF.

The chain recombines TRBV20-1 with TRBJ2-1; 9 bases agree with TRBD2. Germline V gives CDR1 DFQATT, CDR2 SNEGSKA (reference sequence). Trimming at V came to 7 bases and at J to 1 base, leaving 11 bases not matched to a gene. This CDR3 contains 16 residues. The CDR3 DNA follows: TGCAGTGTTGAAGGGGCTAGCGGGATGTCCTACAATGAGCAGTTCTTC. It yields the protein CSVEGASGMSYNEQFF.

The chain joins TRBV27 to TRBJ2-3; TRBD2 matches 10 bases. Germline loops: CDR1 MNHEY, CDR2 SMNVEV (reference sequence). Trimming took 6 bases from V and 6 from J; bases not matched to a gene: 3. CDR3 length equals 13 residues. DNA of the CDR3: TGTGCCAGCAGCCCGACTAGCGGGGATACGCAGTATTTT. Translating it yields CASSPTSGDTQYF.

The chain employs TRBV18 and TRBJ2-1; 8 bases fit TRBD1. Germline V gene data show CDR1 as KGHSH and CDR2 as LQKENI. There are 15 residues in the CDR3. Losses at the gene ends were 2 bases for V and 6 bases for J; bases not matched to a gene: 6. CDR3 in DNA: TGTGCCAGCTCACCAGTGACAGGGGCTGGCAATGAGCAGTTCTTC. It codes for CASSPVTGAGNEQFF.

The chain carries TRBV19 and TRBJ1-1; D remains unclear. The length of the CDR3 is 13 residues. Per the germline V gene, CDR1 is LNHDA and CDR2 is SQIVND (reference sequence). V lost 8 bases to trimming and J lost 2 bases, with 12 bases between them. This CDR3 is CASHSWENTEAFF. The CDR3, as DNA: TGTGCCAGTCACTCCTGGGAAAACACTGAAGCTTTCTTT.

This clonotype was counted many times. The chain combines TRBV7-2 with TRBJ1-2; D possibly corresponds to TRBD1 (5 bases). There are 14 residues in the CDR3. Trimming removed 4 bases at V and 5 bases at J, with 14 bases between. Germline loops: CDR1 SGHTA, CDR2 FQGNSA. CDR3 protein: CASSSTRREYGYTF. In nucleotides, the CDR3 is TGTGCCAGCAGCTCCACCCGCAGGGAATATGGCTACACCTTC.

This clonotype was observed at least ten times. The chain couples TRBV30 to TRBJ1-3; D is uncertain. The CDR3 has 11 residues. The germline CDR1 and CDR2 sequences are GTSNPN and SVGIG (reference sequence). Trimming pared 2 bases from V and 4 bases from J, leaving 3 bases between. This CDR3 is CAWSTGNTIYF. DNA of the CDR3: TGTGCCTGGAGTACCGGAAACACCATATATTTT.

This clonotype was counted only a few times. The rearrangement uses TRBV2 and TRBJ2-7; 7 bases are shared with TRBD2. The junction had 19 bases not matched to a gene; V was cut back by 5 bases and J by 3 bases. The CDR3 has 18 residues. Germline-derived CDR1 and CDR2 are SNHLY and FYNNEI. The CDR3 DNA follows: TGTGCCAGCAGTCTGCATGGGACGGATGGACTAGGAGGCTACGAGCAGTACTTC. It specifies CASSLHGTDGLGGYEQYF.

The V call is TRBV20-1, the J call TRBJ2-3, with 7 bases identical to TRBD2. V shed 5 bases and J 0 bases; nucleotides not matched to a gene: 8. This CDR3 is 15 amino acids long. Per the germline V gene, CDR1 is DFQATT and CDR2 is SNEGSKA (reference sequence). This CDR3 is CSAGGTSASTDTQYF. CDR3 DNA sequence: TGCAGTGCTGGCGGTACTAGCGCTAGCACAGATACGCAGTATTTT.

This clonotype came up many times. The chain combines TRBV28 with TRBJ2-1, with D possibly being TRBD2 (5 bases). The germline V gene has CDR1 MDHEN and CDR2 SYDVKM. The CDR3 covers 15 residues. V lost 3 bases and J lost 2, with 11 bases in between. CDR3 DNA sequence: TGTGCCAGCAGTTTGGAGGTAGGGACCTACAATGAGCAGTTCTTC. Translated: CASSLEVGTYNEQFF. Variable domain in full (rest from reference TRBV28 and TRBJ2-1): DVKVTQSSRYLVKRTGEKVFLECVQDMDHENMFWYRQDPGLGLRLIYFSYDVKMKEKGDIPEGYSVSREKKERFSLILESASTNQTSMYLCASSLEVGTYNEQFFGPGTRLTVL.

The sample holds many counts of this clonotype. The CDR3: CASSLSGRLDEQYF. The DNA for the CDR3 is TGTGCCAGCAGCCTGAGCGGGAGGCTGGACGAGCAGTACTTC. This chain connects TRBV11-2 to TRBJ2-7, with 9 bases that match TRBD2. V dropped 5 bases and J dropped 5; count of bases not matched to a gene: 7. Germline-derived CDR1 and CDR2 are SGHAT and FQNNGV. The CDR3 totals 14 residues.

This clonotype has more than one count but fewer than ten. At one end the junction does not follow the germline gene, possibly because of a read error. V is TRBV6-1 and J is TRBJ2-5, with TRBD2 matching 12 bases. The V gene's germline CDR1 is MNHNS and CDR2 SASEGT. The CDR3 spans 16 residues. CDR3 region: CASSYPTSGGQETRYF. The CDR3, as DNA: TGTGCCAGCAGTTATCCGACTAGCGGGGGCCAAGAGACCCGGTACTTC.

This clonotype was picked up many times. In nucleotides, the CDR3 is TGTGCCAGCAGCTCCGGACAGTTCAATCAGCCCCAGCATTTT. This codes for CASSSGQFNQPQHF. V usage is TRBV5-6 and J usage is TRBJ1-5, with a possible D match to TRBD1 (6 bases). Trimming shortened V by 3 bases and J by 3 bases, and 10 bases separated the two germline ends. Per the germline V gene, CDR1 is SGHDT and CDR2 is YYEEEE. The CDR3 runs 14 residues.

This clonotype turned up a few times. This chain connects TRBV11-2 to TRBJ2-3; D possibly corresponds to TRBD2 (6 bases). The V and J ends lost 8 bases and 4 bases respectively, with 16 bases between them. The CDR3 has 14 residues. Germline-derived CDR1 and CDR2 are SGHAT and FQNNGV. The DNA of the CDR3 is TGTGCCAGCCGGATGGCGGGGCCCGCAGATACGCAGTATTTT. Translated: CASRMAGPADTQYF.

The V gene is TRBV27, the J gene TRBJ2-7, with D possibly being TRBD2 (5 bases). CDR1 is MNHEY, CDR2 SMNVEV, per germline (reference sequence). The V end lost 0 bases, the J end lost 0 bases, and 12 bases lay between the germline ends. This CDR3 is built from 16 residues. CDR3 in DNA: TGTGCCAGCAGTTTATCCCTTGGGGAGAGCTCCTACGAGCAGTACTTC. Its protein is CASSLSLGESSYEQYF.

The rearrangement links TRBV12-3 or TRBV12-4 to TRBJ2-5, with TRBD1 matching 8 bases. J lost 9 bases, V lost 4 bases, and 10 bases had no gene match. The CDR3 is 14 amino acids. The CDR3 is CASSSLMAGGSQYF. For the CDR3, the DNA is TGTGCCAGCAGTTCCCTTATGGCAGGGGGCTCCCAGTACTTC.

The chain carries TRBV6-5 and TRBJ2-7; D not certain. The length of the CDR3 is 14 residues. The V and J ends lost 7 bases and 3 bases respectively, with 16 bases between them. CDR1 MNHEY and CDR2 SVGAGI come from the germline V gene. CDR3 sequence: CASTYGSHGYEQYF. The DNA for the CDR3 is TGTGCCAGCACCTACGGCAGCCACGGCTACGAGCAGTACTTC.

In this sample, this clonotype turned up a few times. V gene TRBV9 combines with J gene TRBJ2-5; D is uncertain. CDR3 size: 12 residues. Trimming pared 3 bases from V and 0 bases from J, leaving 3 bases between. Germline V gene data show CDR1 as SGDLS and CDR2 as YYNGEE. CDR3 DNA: TGTGCCAGCAGCGGCTACCAAGAGACCCAGTACTTC. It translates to CASSGYQETQYF.

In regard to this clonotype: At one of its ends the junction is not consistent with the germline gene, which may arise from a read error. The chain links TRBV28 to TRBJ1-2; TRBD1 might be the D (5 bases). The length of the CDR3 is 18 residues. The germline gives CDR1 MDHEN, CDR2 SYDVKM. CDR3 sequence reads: CASSSPQGLPIPNYGYTF. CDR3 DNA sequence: TGTGCCAGCAGTTCTCCTCAGGGTCTCCCCATCCCTAATTATGGCTACACCTTC.

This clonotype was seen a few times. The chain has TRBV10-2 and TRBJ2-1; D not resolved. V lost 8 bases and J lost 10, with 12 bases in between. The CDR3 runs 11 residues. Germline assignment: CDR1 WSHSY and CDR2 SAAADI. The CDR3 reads CASQHSIEQFF. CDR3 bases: TGCGCCAGCCAGCATAGCATAGAGCAGTTCTTC.

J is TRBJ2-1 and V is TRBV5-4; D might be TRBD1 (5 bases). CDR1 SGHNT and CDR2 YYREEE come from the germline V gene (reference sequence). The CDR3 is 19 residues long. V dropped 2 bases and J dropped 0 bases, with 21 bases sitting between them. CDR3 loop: CASSFLGVQGHYSYNEQFF. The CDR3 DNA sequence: TGTGCCAGCAGCTTCCTAGGAGTTCAGGGCCATTACTCCTACAATGAGCAGTTCTTC. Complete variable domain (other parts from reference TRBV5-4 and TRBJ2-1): ETGVTQSPTHLIKTRGQQVTLRCSSQSGHNTVSWYQQALGQGPQFIFQYYREEENGRGNFPPRFSGLQFPNYSSELNVNALELDDSALYLCASSFLGVQGHYSYNEQFFGPGTRLTVL.